One sample yielded the 19 T cell receptor beta chains listed below, sequenced in a study of monozygotic twins with inflammatory bowel disease. One entry per CDR3 protein, without DNA, is what TCRdb gives after re-calling the 5' RACE reads. The repertoire table contains around 200,000 distinct CDR3 sequences. What was sequenced was blood. These receptors were obtained from a human donor with ulcerative colitis or Crohn's disease, or a healthy co-twin of an affected twin (not recorded which).

This sequence joins TRBV5-1 and TRBJ2-1; with no DNA, the TCRdb D assignment of TRBD1 cannot be verified. CDR1 SGHRS and CDR2 YFSETQ come from the germline V gene. The CDR3 is 15 amino acids. This CDR3 is CASSLEGYIDNEQFF.

V gene TRBV9 combines with J gene TRBJ2-3. Germline assignment: CDR1 SGDLS and CDR2 YYNGEE. This CDR3 region has 16 residues. The CDR3 here is CASSVGRHQSTDTQYF.

The rearrangement links TRBV28 to TRBJ1-2. CDR1 MDHEN and CDR2 SYDVKM come from the germline V gene. CDR3 length: 13 amino acids. The CDR3 loop reads CASINTLNYGYTF.

V gene TRBV20-1 combines with J gene TRBJ2-6; TCRdb reports TRBD2, a call that lacks DNA to check it against. Germline V gives CDR1 DFQATT, CDR2 SNEGSKA (reference sequence). The CDR3 loop spans 14 amino acids. CDR3 sequence reads: CSAPGGHGANVLTF.

The chain combines TRBV3-1 with TRBJ1-2; no DNA is available, so the TRBD1 call from TCRdb remains unchecked. The CDR3 covers 13 residues. Germline lookup yields CDR1 LGHDT and CDR2 YNNKEL (reference sequence). The CDR3 loop is CASTLRGNYGYTF.

The gene calls are TRBV7-9 and TRBJ2-2; without DNA, the TCRdb call of TRBD1 cannot be checked. In germline, CDR1 is SEHNR, CDR2 FQNEAQ (reference sequence). CDR3 size: 15 residues. CDR3 in amino acids: CASSPDRGQDGELFF.

The chain joins TRBV27 to TRBJ2-1. CDR1 and CDR2 from the germline V gene are MNHEY and SMNVEV (reference sequence). The CDR3 length is 14 residues. CDR3 loop: CASSPKIPWNEQFF.

The rearrangement uses TRBV4-1 and TRBJ2-3; absent DNA, TCRdb's TRBD2 call cannot be checked. Germline CDR1 and CDR2: MGHRA and YSYEKL. The length of the CDR3 is 16 residues. CDR3 sequence: CASSPLAGALTDTQYF.

CDR3 protein: CSASRAYGYTF. The V gene is TRBV20-1, the J gene TRBJ1-2; as DNA is missing, the TRBD1 call by TCRdb cannot be tested. The CDR3 length is 11 residues. Germline CDR1 reads DFQATT; CDR2 reads SNEGSKA (reference sequence).

The CDR3 here is CASSPTKTGVTLDEQFF. This chain connects TRBV27 to TRBJ2-1; TCRdb reports TRBD1, a call that lacks DNA to check it against. The CDR3 totals 17 residues. Germline V CDR1 and CDR2: MNHEY, SMNVEV (reference sequence).

The chain has TRBV20-1 and TRBJ2-1; TCRdb's D gene call, TRBD1, goes unchecked for lack of DNA. Looked up from germline, CDR1 is DFQATT and CDR2 is SNEGSKA (reference sequence). This CDR3 contains 14 residues. The CDR3 here is CSAQQGTGYNEQFF.

The chain couples TRBV5-1 to TRBJ1-2; TCRdb names TRBD1, which stays unverified in the absence of DNA. CDR3 length equals 12 residues. Germline-derived CDR1 and CDR2 are SGHRS and YFSETQ. CDR3 sequence reads: CASSSGQGLHTF.

The chain links TRBV10-1 to TRBJ2-3; with no DNA, the TCRdb D assignment of TRBD1 cannot be verified. CDR1 and CDR2 (germline): WNHNN, SYGVQD (reference sequence). The CDR3 has 12 residues. This CDR3 reads CASSAGVDTQYF.

This sequence joins TRBV4-2 and TRBJ2-1; lacking DNA, the TRBD2 call made by TCRdb goes unchecked. Germline CDR1 LGHNA, CDR2 YNFKEQ. This CDR3 region has 17 residues. The CDR3 reads CASSHPSGGGGAFEQFF.

V gene TRBV20-1 combines with J gene TRBJ2-3; TCRdb names TRBD1, which stays unverified in the absence of DNA. This CDR3 is built from 15 residues. Germline-derived CDR1 and CDR2 are DFQATT and SNEGSKA (reference sequence). CDR3 sequence reads: CSAPDRREIKDTQYF.

The chain has TRBV20-1 and TRBJ1-2; there is no DNA to check the TCRdb D call of TRBD1. The CDR3 is 14 amino acids. CDR1 is DFQATT, CDR2 SNEGSKA, per germline (reference sequence). This chain's CDR3 is CSARRGQRNYGYTF.

This chain joins TRBV4-1 and TRBJ2-1; TCRdb outputs TRBD1, but without DNA this stays unchecked. Germline CDR1 and CDR2: MGHRA and YSYEKL. This CDR3 is 13 amino acids long. The CDR3 reads CASRWTGNNEQFF.

The V and J genes are TRBV20-1 and TRBJ1-4; the D gene TCRdb calls, TRBD1, cannot be checked with no DNA. The length of the CDR3 is 15 residues. The germline V gene encodes CDR1 DFQATT and CDR2 SNEGSKA (reference sequence). The CDR3 loop reads CSARVTGSTNEKLFF.

V and J are TRBV18 and TRBJ1-2. The germline CDR1 and CDR2 sequences are KGHSH and LQKENI. The CDR3 covers 15 residues. The CDR3 spells CASSPQEGPNYGYTF.